This entry lists 27 T cell receptor beta chains sequenced from one sample in a study of cytomegalovirus exposure and HLA in healthy donors. The primer mix had 60 Vbeta and 13 Jbeta primers. Libraries were prepared by immunoSEQ multiplex PCR; TCRdb keeps only in-frame clonotypes and omits some of them. The table shows under 300,000 clones, with about 66% occurring only once. The sample consisted of PBMCs. The receptors were gathered from a female donor in good health and CMV-seronegative.

This clone has more than one count but fewer than ten. V gene TRBV25-1 combines with J gene TRBJ2-2, with TRBD2 identical over 8 bases. The CDR3 has 18 residues. Trimming at V came to 11 bases and at J to 1 base, leaving 18 bases not matched to a gene. CDR1 and CDR2 from the germline V gene are MGHDK and SYGVNS. CDR3 nucleotides: TGTGCCGCCGGGGAGGGGGTCGGTGCGGGGGGGAACACCGGGGAGCTGTTTTTT. Protein product: CAAGEGVGAGGNTGELFF.

J is TRBJ2-5 and V is TRBV9; 8 bases map to TRBD2. The CDR3 spans 16 residues. Per the germline V gene, CDR1 is SGDLS and CDR2 is YYNGEE. Trimming removed 4 bases from V and 2 bases from J; junction bases left unmatched: 10. DNA for the CDR3: TGTGCCAGCAGCACTTGGGGCAAGCGGGAGCAAGAGACCCAGTACTTC. This gives the protein CASSTWGKREQETQYF. Full variable domain (missing parts from reference TRBV9 and TRBJ2-5): DSGVTQTPKHLITATGQRVTLRCSPRSGDLSVYWYQQSLDQGLQFLIQYYNGEERAKGNILERFSAQQFPDLHSELNLSSLELGDSALYFCASSTWGKREQETQYFGPGTRLLVL.

The J gene is TRBJ2-5, the V gene TRBV10-3; maybe TRBD1 (5 bases). Germline CDR1 and CDR2: ENHRY and SYGVKD. The V end lost 7 bases, the J end lost 0 bases, and 9 bases lay between the germline ends. The CDR3 has 13 amino acids. CDR3: CAINKGYQETQYF. DNA for the CDR3: TGTGCCATCAATAAGGGGTACCAAGAGACCCAGTACTTC.

V is TRBV2 and J is TRBJ2-1; 8 bases map to TRBD1. This CDR3 region has 15 residues. After removal of 1 base from V and 6 bases from J, the junction contained 5 bases not matched to a gene. Germline CDR1 is SNHLY and CDR2 is FYNNEI. CDR3 sequence: CASSEVRGRSNEQFF. CDR3 sequence (DNA): TGTGCCAGCAGTGAAGTCAGGGGGCGATCCAATGAGCAGTTCTTC.

The sample holds one count of this clone. The gene calls are TRBV7-9 and TRBJ2-7, with TRBD2 matching over 8 bases. Trimming at V came to 5 bases and at J to 2 bases, leaving 11 bases not matched to a gene. This CDR3 is built from 16 residues. The germline V gene has CDR1 SEHNR and CDR2 FQNEAQ (reference sequence). The CDR3 region is CASSPPGGGATYEQYF. The CDR3 DNA reads as TGTGCCAGCAGCCCCCCGGGAGGGGGGGCAACCTACGAGCAGTACTTC.

There are a few counts of this clone. CDR3 nucleotide sequence: TGTGCCAGCAGCCCGCACCCCAGTCAGCCCCAGCATTTT. Translating it yields CASSPHPSQPQHF. The chain links TRBV11-3 to TRBJ1-5; D is unresolved. Trimming took off 5 bases at V and 6 bases at J, with 11 bases between the two ends. The CDR3 covers 13 residues. The germline V gene encodes CDR1 SGHNT and CDR2 YENEEA.

The rearrangement uses TRBV27 and TRBJ2-2; the D gene is possibly TRBD2 (7 bases). The CDR3 runs to 15 residues. Germline V CDR1 and CDR2: MNHEY, SMNVEV (reference sequence). The ends were cut back, 4 bases at V and 4 bases at J, with 13 bases in the middle. CDR3 nucleotides: TGTGCCAGCAGTTCGGCGGGGGCAGCCACCGGGGAGCTGTTTTTT. Residues: CASSSAGAATGELFF.

The genes are TRBV28 and TRBJ1-5; D is perhaps TRBD1 (5 bases). CDR1 and CDR2 from the germline V gene are MDHEN and SYDVKM. V dropped 8 bases and J dropped 0 bases, with 11 bases sitting between them. This CDR3 comprises 14 residues. DNA of the CDR3: TGTGCCAGCCACAGGAGCTATAGCAATCAGCCCCAGCATTTT. This gives the protein CASHRSYSNQPQHF.

The rearrangement joins TRBV12-5 to TRBJ1-6; TRBD1 aligns across 8 bases. Per the germline V gene, CDR1 is LGHNT and CDR2 is FRNRAP. CDR3 length: 18 amino acids. J gave up 5 bases and V 5 bases, and 14 bases lay outside the gene matches. The CDR3 loop reads CASGLPGGWNKHNSPLHF. In DNA, the CDR3 is TGTGCTAGTGGTCTTCCAGGGGGCTGGAACAAGCATAATTCACCCCTCCACTTT.

Here the CDR3 reads CASSEYSSSYNEQFF. The CDR3 nucleotides are TGTGCCAGCAGTGAATACAGTAGCTCCTACAATGAGCAGTTCTTC. This chain uses TRBV2 with TRBJ2-1, with D unclear. The CDR3 has 15 residues. From germline, CDR1 is SNHLY and CDR2 FYNNEI. The V gene lost 2 bases and the J gene lost 0 bases, with 8 bases spanning the gap.

The chain employs TRBV12-2 and TRBJ1-3; no check of the table's D call, TRBD1, against the DNA was made. TRBV12-2 is a pseudogene. CDR3 size: 18 residues. The CDR3 is CASRLVRGTRISGNTIYF. CDR3 sequence (DNA): TGTGCAAGTCGCTTAGTGAGGGGGACACGGATCTCTGGAAACACCATATATTTT.

The chain couples TRBV6-5 to TRBJ2-7; TRBD2 matches 7 bases. CDR1 and CDR2 from the germline V gene are MNHEY and SVGAGI. The CDR3 spans 13 residues. V lost 6 bases, J lost 3 bases, and 5 bases stayed unmatched. CDR3 in amino acids: CASRPGTNYEQYF. The DNA for the CDR3 is TGTGCCAGCAGACCCGGGACTAACTACGAGCAGTACTTC.

The chain employs TRBV11-2 and TRBJ2-7; D is undetermined. Germline CDR1 SGHAT, CDR2 FQNNGV. Deletions cut 1 base from V and 3 bases from J, with 10 bases between. The CDR3 runs 14 residues. CDR3 in DNA: TGTGCCAGCAGCTTAGGTGGCAACGTCTACGAGCAGTACTTC. This codes for CASSLGGNVYEQYF.

This clone was counted a few times. The chain carries TRBV27 and TRBJ2-7; 10 nucleotides agree with TRBD2. Germline assignment: CDR1 MNHEY and CDR2 SMNVEV (reference sequence). With 10 bases clipped from V and 2 bases from J, the junction kept 8 bases outside the gene matches. This CDR3 is 14 amino acids long. CDR3 nucleotides: TGTGCCACCTGGTCTAGCGGGAGACCCTACGAGCAGTACTTC. It encodes CATWSSGRPYEQYF.

The chain links TRBV28 to TRBJ2-5; D gene uncertain. V lost 2 bases and J 5 bases, leaving 6 bases between the germline ends. Germline loops: CDR1 MDHEN, CDR2 SYDVKM. This CDR3 is built from 12 residues. The CDR3 region is CASSLIMETQYF. CDR3 in DNA: TGTGCCAGCAGTTTAATAATGGAGACCCAGTACTTC.

The J gene is TRBJ2-7, the V gene TRBV5-1, with D perhaps TRBD1 (5 bases). CDR1 and CDR2 from the germline V gene are SGHRS and YFSETQ. The CDR3 length is 14 residues. The germline V and J ends were trimmed by 0 bases and 0 bases, with 7 bases remaining between them. The CDR3 is CASSLGQLSYEQYF. The CDR3, as DNA: TGCGCCAGCAGCTTGGGACAGCTCTCCTACGAGCAGTACTTC.

J is TRBJ1-1 and V is TRBV19, with 7 bases lining up with TRBD1. J lost 10 bases, V lost 5 bases, and 16 bases had no gene match. CDR3 length equals 15 residues. Germline values: CDR1 LNHDA, CDR2 SQIVND (reference sequence). CDR3 in DNA: TGTGCCAGTAGTCCGGCCGACAGGGCCCCGGATGCAGCTTTCTTT. This encodes CASSPADRAPDAAFF.

The genes are TRBV13 and TRBJ2-7; D remains ambiguous. CDR1 is PRHDT, CDR2 FYEKMQ, per germline (reference sequence). The length of the CDR3 is 18 residues. The V end was cut by 2 bases, the J end by 1 base, with 21 bases between. CDR3 DNA: TGTGCCAGCAGCTTAAATTTTTTGTCGCCGCCCAGATCCTACGAGCAGTACTTC. It translates to CASSLNFLSPPRSYEQYF. Full variable domain (rest looked up from reference TRBV13 and TRBJ2-7): AAGVIQSPRHLIKEKRETATLKCYPIPRHDTVYWYQQGPGQDPQFLISFYEKMQSDKGSIPDRFSAQQFSDYHSELNMSSLELGDSALYFCASSLNFLSPPRSYEQYFGPGTRLTVT.

CDR3 region: CASSLATAGITDTQYF. Written as DNA, the CDR3 is TGCGCCAGCAGCTTGGCCACTGCGGGGATCACAGATACGCAGTATTTT. The genes are TRBV5-1 and TRBJ2-3; a weak D match, TRBD2 (6 bases). V was cut by 0 bases and J by 2 bases, with 13 bases left in between. The germline CDR1 and CDR2 sequences are SGHRS and YFSETQ. The CDR3 is made up of 16 amino acids.

This clone has just one count. V is TRBV6-5 and J is TRBJ2-2; TRBD2 might be the D (6 bases). This CDR3 is 16 amino acids long. Per germline, CDR1 MNHEY and CDR2 SVGAGI. V lost 0 bases and J 5 bases, leaving 13 bases between the germline ends. The DNA for the CDR3 is TGTGCCAGCAGTTACTCGAGTAGCGGACCTACCGGGGAGCTGTTTTTT. Translating gives CASSYSSSGPTGELFF.

This clone showed up just once. Other DNA sequences in the sample encode the same CDR3. V gene TRBV6-5 combines with J gene TRBJ1-1; TRBD1 aligns across 7 bases. The CDR3 has 13 residues. CDR1 is MNHEY and CDR2 is SVGAGI in the germline V gene. After removal of 6 bases from V and 3 bases from J, the junction contained 4 bases not matched to a gene. The CDR3 DNA reads as TGTGCCAGCAGCCGCGACAGGGACACTGAAGCTTTCTTT. Protein: CASSRDRDTEAFF.

This clone came up a few times. The V gene is TRBV7-9, the J gene TRBJ1-5; D is undetermined. V gave up 4 bases and J gave up 3 bases, with 7 bases separating them. Germline lookup yields CDR1 SEHNR and CDR2 FQNEAQ (reference sequence). This CDR3 comprises 13 residues. As DNA, the CDR3 is TGTGCCAGCAGCTCGGGTTACAATCAGCCCCAGCATTTT. The encoded protein is CASSSGYNQPQHF.

J is TRBJ2-1 and V is TRBV10-3, with TRBD2 matching 8 bases. After removal of 11 bases from V and 5 bases from J, the junction contained 11 bases not matched to a gene. Looked up from germline, CDR1 is ENHRY and CDR2 is SYGVKD. The CDR3 is made up of 14 amino acids. CDR3 residues: CASLRSGGDNEQFF. In DNA, the CDR3 is TGTGCCTCTTTGAGAAGCGGGGGAGACAATGAGCAGTTCTTC.

This clone was recorded only once. The gene calls are TRBV6-6 and TRBJ1-1; 9 bases fit TRBD1. The V gene end was trimmed by 7 bases and the J gene end by 4 bases; junction bases not matched to a gene: 10. Germline V gene lookup returns CDR1 MNHNY and CDR2 SVGAGI (reference sequence). This CDR3 is built from 15 residues. The CDR3 reads CASKDAGQGSTEAFF. DNA for the CDR3: TGTGCCAGCAAGGATGCCGGACAGGGGAGCACTGAAGCTTTCTTT.

The CDR3 sequence: CASSLGPGEGEQYF. CDR3 DNA sequence: TGTGCCAGCAGCTTAGGGCCAGGGGAAGGGGAGCAGTACTTC. V gene TRBV7-2 combines with J gene TRBJ2-7; possibly TRBD1 for D (6 bases). CDR1 is SGHTA, CDR2 FQGNSA, per germline. Trimming shortened V by 1 base and J by 7 bases, and 14 bases separated the two germline ends. The CDR3 has 14 residues.

The chain combines TRBV11-2 with TRBJ2-7; TRBD2 matches 8 bases. In germline, CDR1 is SGHAT, CDR2 FQNNGV. V trimming: 5 bases; J trimming: 2 bases; junction bases outside the gene matches: 8. This CDR3 has 15 residues. CDR3 nucleotides: TGTGCCAGCAGCCCCGTGGCGGGAGGTCCCTACGAGCAGTACTTC. Its protein product is CASSPVAGGPYEQYF.

The CDR3 sequence: CSVDGAQGYEQYF. The CDR3 nucleotides read TGCAGCGTTGACGGCGCGCAGGGGTACGAGCAGTACTTC. This sequence joins TRBV29-1 and TRBJ2-7; a possible D gene is TRBD1 (6 bases). The CDR3 extends over 13 amino acids. Germline values: CDR1 SQVTM, CDR2 ANQGSEA. V lost 3 bases and J lost 4, with 13 bases in between.